These T cell receptor beta chains were read from a single sample in a study of regulatory T cells in long-lasting Graves disease. TCRdb re-analysed the multiplex PCR reads in MiXCR, keeping a single row per CDR3 protein. The sample contains 350,000 to 500,000 distinct CDR3 sequences, 13% to 15% of which appear only once. These data are also associated with another study on T cells in Graves' hyperthyroidism and ophthalmopathy.

Sequencing was performed on peripheral blood mononuclear cells (PBMCs), taken at new diagnosis, from a patient treated with antithyroid drugs. These receptors were obtained from a woman aged 50 to 60 with Graves disease. The conserved cysteine and the conserved F or W are not part of the CDR3 here. The order of the fields is J gene, V gene, CDR3 protein.

TRBJ2-1 TRBV5-1 ASSLGDRRNNEQF
TRBJ1-5 TRBV6-1 ASRSTGGDRSNQPQH
TRBJ2-5 TRBV28 ASSPSSETQY
TRBJ2-1 TRBV6-2/TRBV6-3 ASSVRAASITNEQF
TRBJ2-1 TRBV6-1 ASSTDENSYNEQF
TRBJ1-2 TRBV6-1 ASNGRGRDPLNYGCT
TRBJ2-1 TRBV10-3 AISESGTSGDNEQF
TRBJ2-3 TRBV5-8 ASSLLLAGGANTDTQY
TRBJ2-4 TRBV3-1 ASSQDLGLPNIQY
TRBJ2-5 TRBV28 ASSFETEQETQY
TRBJ2-7 TRBV28 ASSFRGRPYEQY
TRBJ2-1 TRBV28 ATTLLTSARTNEQF
TRBJ2-7 TRBV28 ASNLARGYEQY
TRBJ1-5 TRBV5-1 ASSLAGGEQPQH
TRBJ2-1 TRBV4-1 ASSQEPWDTYNEQF
TRBJ2-3 TRBV20-1 SAPSDTSTDTQY
TRBJ1-5 TRBV7-2 ASSLKGQGVGQPQH
TRBJ2-7 TRBV3-1 ASSRQLGGRDKYEQY
TRBJ2-7 TRBV7-9 ASSLVGGTYEQY
TRBJ2-3 TRBV30 AWSGGTSRTDTQY
TRBJ2-4 TRBV4-1 ASSPPPTGSAKNIQY
TRBJ2-7 TRBV27 ASSSLDRGIDEQY
TRBJ2-2 TRBV29-1 SADGTENTGELF
TRBJ2-5 TRBV7-2 ASSAQGYQETQY
TRBJ2-2 TRBV5-1 ASSIGQGLDTGELF
TRBJ1-5 TRBV5-1 ASRPDRDQPQH
TRBJ2-1 TRBV5-5 ASSSLTGVNEQF
TRBJ1-4 TRBV19 ASGDRGQREKLF
TRBJ2-6 TRBV6-4 ASRTISSGANVLT
TRBJ2-3 TRBV28 ASSPGQFWTTDTQY
TRBJ2-5 TRBV2 ASSEEVGTQY
TRBJ2-5 TRBV18 ASSPPGQTIQETQY
TRBJ1-1 TRBV10-3 AISEQGNTEAF
TRBJ2-7 TRBV28 ASSYPGGRYEQY
TRBJ2-7 TRBV28 ACSAGDYRLEQY
TRBJ2-3 TRBV11-2 ASSLISEGETDTQY
TRBJ1-5 TRBV11-2 ASSLDSYQPQH
TRBJ1-1 TRBV12-3/TRBV12-4 ASSWVESREAF
TRBJ2-1 TRBV5-1 ASSPGGARDEQF
TRBJ2-1 TRBV20-1 SASARSGRMDEQF
TRBJ1-3 TRBV28 ASSLGGLSGNTIY
TRBJ2-1 TRBV6-1 ASSRSSGRAVVEQF
TRBJ2-3 TRBV4-1 ASSQISGRANTQY
TRBJ2-3 TRBV29-1 SLTTSGTDTQY
TRBJ2-7 TRBV5-1 ASRQGQSRSYEQY
TRBJ2-5 TRBV14 ASSQDGAVLPQETQY
TRBJ2-7 TRBV30 AWSVMHEQY
TRBJ1-5 TRBV10-3 AISEQGALSNQPQH